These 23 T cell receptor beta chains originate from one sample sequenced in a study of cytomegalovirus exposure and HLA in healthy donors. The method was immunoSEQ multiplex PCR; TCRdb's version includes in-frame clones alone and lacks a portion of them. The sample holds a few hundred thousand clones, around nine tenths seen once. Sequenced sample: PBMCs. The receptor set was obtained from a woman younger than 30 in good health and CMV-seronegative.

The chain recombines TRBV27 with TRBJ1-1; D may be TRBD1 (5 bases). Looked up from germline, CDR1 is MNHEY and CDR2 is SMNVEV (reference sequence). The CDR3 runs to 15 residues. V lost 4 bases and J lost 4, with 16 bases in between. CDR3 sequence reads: CASSSPQGLGTEAFF. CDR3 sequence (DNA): TGTGCCAGCAGTTCACCCCAGGGATTGGGCACTGAAGCTTTCTTT.

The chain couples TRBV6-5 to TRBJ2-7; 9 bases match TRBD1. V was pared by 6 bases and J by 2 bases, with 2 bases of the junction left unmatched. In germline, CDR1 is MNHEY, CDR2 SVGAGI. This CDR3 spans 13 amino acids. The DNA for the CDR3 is TGTGCCAGCAGGAACAGGGGGCCCTACGAGCAGTACTTC. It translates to CASRNRGPYEQYF.

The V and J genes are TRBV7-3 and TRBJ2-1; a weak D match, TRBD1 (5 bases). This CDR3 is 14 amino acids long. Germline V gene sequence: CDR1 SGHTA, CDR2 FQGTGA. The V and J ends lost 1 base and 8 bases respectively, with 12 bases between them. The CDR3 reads CASSLKGFDDEQFF. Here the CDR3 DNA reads TGTGCCAGCAGCTTAAAGGGGTTTGATGATGAGCAGTTCTTC. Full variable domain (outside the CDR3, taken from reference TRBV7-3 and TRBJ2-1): GAGVSQTPSNKVTEKGKYVELRCDPISGHTALYWYRQSLGQGPEFLIYFQGTGAADDSGLPNDRFFAVRPEGSVSTLKIQRTERGDSAVYLCASSLKGFDDEQFFGPGTRLTVL.

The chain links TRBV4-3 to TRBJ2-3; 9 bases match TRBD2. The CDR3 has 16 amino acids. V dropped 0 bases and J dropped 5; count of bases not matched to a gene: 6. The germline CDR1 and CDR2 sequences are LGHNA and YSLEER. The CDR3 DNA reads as TGCGCCAGCAGCCAAGAGCTAGCGGGAATGGTAGATACGCAGTATTTT. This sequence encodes CASSQELAGMVDTQYF.

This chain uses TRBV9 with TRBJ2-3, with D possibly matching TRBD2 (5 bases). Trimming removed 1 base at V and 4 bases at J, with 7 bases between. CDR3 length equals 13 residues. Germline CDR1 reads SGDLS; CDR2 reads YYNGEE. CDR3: CASSVYGADTQYF. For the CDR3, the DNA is TGTGCCAGCAGCGTATACGGGGCAGATACGCAGTATTTT.

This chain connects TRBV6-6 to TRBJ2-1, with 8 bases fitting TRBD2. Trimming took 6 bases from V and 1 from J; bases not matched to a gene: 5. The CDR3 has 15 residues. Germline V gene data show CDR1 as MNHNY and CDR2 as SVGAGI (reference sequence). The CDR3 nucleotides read TGTGCCAGCAGCCAAGCTAGCGGGTCCTACAATGAGCAGTTCTTC. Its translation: CASSQASGSYNEQFF.

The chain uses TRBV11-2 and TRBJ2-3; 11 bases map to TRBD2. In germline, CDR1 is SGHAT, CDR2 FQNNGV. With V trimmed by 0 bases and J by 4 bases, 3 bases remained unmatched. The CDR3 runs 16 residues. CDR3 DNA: TGTGCCAGCAGCTTAGATAGCGGGAGGGTGTCAGATACGCAGTATTTT. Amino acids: CASSLDSGRVSDTQYF.

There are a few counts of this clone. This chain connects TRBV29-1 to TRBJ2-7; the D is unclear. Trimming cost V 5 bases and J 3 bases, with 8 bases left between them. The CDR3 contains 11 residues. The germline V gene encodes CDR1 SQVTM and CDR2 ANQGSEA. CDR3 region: CSVTKDYEQYF. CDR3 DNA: TGCAGCGTTACTAAGGACTACGAGCAGTACTTC.

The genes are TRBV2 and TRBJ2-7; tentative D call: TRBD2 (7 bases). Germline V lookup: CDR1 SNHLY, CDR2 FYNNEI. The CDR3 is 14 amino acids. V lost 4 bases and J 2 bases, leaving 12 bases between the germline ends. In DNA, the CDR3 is TGTGCCAGCAGTGCTTTCGGGGGGCCCTACGAGCAGTACTTC. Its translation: CASSAFGGPYEQYF.

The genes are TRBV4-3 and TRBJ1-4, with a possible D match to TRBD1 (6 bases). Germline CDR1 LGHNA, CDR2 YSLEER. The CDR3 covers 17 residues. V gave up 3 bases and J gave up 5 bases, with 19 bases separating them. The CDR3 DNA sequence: TGCGCCAGCAGCCACACGAATCAGGGGCCGCGGAATGAAAAACTGTTTTTT. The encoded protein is CASSHTNQGPRNEKLFF.

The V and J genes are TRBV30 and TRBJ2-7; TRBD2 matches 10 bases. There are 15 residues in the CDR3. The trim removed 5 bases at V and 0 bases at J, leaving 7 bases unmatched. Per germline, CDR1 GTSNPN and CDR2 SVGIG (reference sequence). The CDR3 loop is CAWGGTSESSYEQYF. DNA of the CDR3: TGTGCCTGGGGTGGGACTAGCGAGAGCTCCTACGAGCAGTACTTC.

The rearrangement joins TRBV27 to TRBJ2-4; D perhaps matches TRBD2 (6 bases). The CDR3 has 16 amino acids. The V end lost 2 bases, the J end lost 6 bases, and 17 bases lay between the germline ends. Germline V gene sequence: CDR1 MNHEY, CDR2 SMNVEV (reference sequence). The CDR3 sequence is CASSLVFGAEGNIQYF. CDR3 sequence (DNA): TGTGCCAGCAGTTTAGTCTTTGGGGCGGAGGGAAACATTCAGTACTTC.

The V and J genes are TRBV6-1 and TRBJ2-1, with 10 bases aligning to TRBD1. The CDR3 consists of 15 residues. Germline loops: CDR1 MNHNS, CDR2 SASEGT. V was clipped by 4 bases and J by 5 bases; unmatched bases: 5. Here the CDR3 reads CASSVRQGADNEQFF. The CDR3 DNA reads TGTGCCAGCAGTGTGCGACAGGGGGCCGACAATGAGCAGTTCTTC.

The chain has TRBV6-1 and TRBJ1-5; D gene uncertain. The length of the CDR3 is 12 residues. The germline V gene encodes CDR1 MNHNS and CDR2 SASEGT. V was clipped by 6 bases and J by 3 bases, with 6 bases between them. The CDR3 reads CASRFLNQPQHF. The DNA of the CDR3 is TGTGCCAGCAGGTTTCTCAATCAGCCCCAGCATTTT.

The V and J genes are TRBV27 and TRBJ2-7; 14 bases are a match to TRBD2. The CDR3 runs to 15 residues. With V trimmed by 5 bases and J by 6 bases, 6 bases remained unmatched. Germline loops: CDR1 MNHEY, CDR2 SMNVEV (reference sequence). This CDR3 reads CASSHPGLAGVEQYF. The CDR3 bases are TGTGCCAGCAGTCACCCGGGACTAGCGGGAGTCGAGCAGTACTTC.

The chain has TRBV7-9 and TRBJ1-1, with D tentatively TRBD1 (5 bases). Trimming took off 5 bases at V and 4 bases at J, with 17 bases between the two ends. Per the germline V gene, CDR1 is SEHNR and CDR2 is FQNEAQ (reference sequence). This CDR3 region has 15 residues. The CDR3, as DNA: TGTGCCAGCAGCACGCAGGACATTACGGGCACTGAAGCTTTCTTT. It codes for CASSTQDITGTEAFF.

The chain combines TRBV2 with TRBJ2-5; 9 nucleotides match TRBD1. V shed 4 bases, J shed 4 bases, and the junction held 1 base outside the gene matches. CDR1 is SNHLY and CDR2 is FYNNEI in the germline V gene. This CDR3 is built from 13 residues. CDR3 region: CASSGTGAETQYF. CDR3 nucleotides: TGTGCCAGCAGTGGGACAGGGGCAGAGACCCAGTACTTC.

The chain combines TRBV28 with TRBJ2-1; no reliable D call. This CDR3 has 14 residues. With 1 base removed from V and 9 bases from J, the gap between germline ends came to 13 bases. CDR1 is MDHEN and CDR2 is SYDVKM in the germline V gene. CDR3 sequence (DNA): TGTGCCAGCAGTTTATCGCCGGTCGCCGCTGAGCAGTTCTTC. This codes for CASSLSPVAAEQFF.

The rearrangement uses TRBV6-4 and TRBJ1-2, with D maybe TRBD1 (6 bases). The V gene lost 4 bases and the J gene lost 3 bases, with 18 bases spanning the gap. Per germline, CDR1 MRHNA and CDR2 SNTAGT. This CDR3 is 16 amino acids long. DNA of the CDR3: TGTGCCAGCAGTGCAGACCCGGGACATAGAGACTATGGCTACACCTTC. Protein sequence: CASSADPGHRDYGYTF.

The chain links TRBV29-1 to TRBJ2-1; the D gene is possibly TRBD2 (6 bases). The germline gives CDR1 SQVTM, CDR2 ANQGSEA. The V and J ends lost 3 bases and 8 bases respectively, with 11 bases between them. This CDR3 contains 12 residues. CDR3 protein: CSVEELAYEQFF. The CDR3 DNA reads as TGCAGCGTTGAGGAGCTAGCGTATGAGCAGTTCTTC.

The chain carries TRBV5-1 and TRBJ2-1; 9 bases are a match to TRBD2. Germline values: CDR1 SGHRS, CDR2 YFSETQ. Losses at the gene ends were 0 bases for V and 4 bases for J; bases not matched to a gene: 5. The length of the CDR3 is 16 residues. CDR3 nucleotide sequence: TGCGCCAGCAGCTTGGGAGTAGCGGGGGCATACAATGAGCAGTTCTTC. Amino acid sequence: CASSLGVAGAYNEQFF. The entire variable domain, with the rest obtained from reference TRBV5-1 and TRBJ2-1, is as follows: KAGVTQTPRYLIKTRGQQVTLSCSPISGHRSVSWYQQTPGQGLQFLFEYFSETQRNKGNFPGRFSGRQFSNSRSEMNVSTLELGDSALYLCASSLGVAGAYNEQFFGPGTRLTVL.

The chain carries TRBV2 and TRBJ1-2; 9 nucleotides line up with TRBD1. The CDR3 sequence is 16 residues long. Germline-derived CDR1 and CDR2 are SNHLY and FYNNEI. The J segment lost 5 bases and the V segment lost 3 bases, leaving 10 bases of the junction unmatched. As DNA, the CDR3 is TGTGCCAGCAGTGAGGGACAGGGCTTTCTGGGGTATGGCTACACCTTC. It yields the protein CASSEGQGFLGYGYTF.

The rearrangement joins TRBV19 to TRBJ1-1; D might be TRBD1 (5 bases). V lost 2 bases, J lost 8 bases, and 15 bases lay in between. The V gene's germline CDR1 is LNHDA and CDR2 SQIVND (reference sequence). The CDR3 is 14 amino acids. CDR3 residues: CASSIKGAPPEAFF. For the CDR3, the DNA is TGTGCCAGTAGTATAAAAGGGGCCCCGCCCGAAGCTTTCTTT.